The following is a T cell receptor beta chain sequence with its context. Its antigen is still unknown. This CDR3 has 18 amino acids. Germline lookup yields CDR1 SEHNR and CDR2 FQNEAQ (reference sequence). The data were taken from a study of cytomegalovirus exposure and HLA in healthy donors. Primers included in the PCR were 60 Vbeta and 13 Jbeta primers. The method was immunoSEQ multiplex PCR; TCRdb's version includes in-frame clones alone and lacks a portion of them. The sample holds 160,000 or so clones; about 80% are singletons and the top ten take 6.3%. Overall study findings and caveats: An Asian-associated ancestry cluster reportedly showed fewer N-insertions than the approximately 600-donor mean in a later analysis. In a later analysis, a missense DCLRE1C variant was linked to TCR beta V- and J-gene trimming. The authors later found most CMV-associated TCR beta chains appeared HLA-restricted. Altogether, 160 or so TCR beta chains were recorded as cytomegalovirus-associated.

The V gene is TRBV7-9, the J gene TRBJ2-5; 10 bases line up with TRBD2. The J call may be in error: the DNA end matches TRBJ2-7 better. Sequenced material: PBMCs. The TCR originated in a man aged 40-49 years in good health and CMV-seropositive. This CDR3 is CASSSPGQREGTTYEQYF. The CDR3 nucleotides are TGTGCCAGCAGCTCCCCCGGCCAGCGGGAGGGTACCACCTACGAGCAGTACTTC.